What follows are 14 T cell receptor beta chains derived from one specimen sequenced in a study of CD8 T cells in Susac syndrome. Roughly 0.45 to 1 ug RNA was reverse transcribed with random hexamers. TCRdb called the immunoSEQ multiplex PCR reads again in MiXCR, with one record for every CDR3 protein. The profile shows about 160,000 distinct CDR3 sequences, 90% to 95% of them singletons. Sequencing input: CD4+ T cells from PBMCs. These receptors were obtained from a human donor in good health.

The V and J genes are TRBV6-5 and TRBJ2-4; D gene unclear. CDR1 is MNHEY and CDR2 is SVGAGI in the germline V gene. The CDR3 length is 13 residues. Trimming cost V 6 bases and J 5 bases, with 11 bases left between them. As DNA, the CDR3 is TGTGCCAGCAGCTATAGTTGGCAAAACATTCAGTACTTC. Its protein is CASSYSWQNIQYF.

The chain combines TRBV5-1 with TRBJ2-6; D uncertain. CDR1 is SGHRS and CDR2 is YFSETQ in the germline V gene. The V end was cut by 1 base, the J end by 0 bases, with 11 bases between. There are 17 residues in the CDR3. CDR3: CASSLRSGNSGANVLTF. The DNA for the CDR3 is TGCGCCAGCAGCTTGCGTTCTGGGAACTCTGGGGCCAACGTCCTGACTTTC.

The chain couples TRBV29-1 to TRBJ2-3; 16 nucleotides agree with TRBD2. The germline gives CDR1 SQVTM, CDR2 ANQGSEA. The CDR3 totals 17 residues. V dropped 7 bases and J dropped 4; count of bases not matched to a gene: 11. The CDR3 here is CSAGGLAGGPPPDTQYF. CDR3 bases: TGCAGCGCGGGGGGACTAGCGGGAGGGCCTCCCCCAGATACGCAGTATTTT.

The rearrangement joins TRBV29-1 to TRBJ1-2, with 9 bases that match TRBD1. The ends lost 6 bases at V and 7 bases at J; junction bases unmatched: 9. The CDR3 consists of 13 residues. CDR1 is SQVTM and CDR2 is ANQGSEA in the germline V gene. CDR3 loop: CSVRGTGPGGYTF. CDR3 nucleotides: TGCAGCGTAAGAGGGACAGGGCCCGGTGGCTACACCTTC.

In DNA, the CDR3 is TGTGCCAGCAGCCCCGCCGGGACAGTCAGCCCCTACGAGCAGTACTTC. Its protein product is CASSPAGTVSPYEQYF. V is TRBV27 and J is TRBJ2-7, with 7 bases lining up with TRBD1. Looked up from germline, CDR1 is MNHEY and CDR2 is SMNVEV (reference sequence). Unmatched junction bases numbered 13, after V lost 6 bases and J lost 2 bases. The CDR3 has 16 residues.

The J gene is TRBJ2-1, the V gene TRBV2; 9 positions match TRBD2. CDR3 length: 15 amino acids. The junction had 5 bases not matched to a gene; V was cut back by 4 bases and J by 4 bases. Germline V gene lookup returns CDR1 SNHLY and CDR2 FYNNEI. CDR3: CASSAESGGYNEQFF. The CDR3 coding sequence is TGTGCCAGCAGTGCAGAAAGCGGGGGGTACAATGAGCAGTTCTTC. Full variable domain (rest looked up from reference TRBV2 and TRBJ2-1): EPEVTQTPSHQVTQMGQEVILRCVPISNHLYFYWYRQILGQKVEFLVSFYNNEISEKSEIFDDQFSVERPDGSNFTLKIRSTKLEDSAMYFCASSAESGGYNEQFFGPGTRLTVL.

V usage is TRBV7-2 and J usage is TRBJ2-1, with 7 bases lining up with TRBD2. After removal of 1 base from V and 9 bases from J, the junction contained 6 bases not matched to a gene. Germline CDR1 reads SGHTA; CDR2 reads FQGNSA. This CDR3 is built from 14 residues. The CDR3 loop is CASSLVAGAVEQFF. The CDR3 DNA follows: TGTGCCAGCAGCTTAGTGGCGGGAGCCGTTGAGCAGTTCTTC.

The chain is built from TRBV29-1 and TRBJ1-1, with a weak D call TRBD1 (5 bases). Germline lookup yields CDR1 SQVTM and CDR2 ANQGSEA. This CDR3 has 13 amino acids. V was shortened by 4 bases and J by 1 base, with 10 bases between the two germline ends. Here the CDR3 reads CSVVRGTNTEAFF. CDR3 nucleotides: TGCAGCGTTGTGAGGGGCACGAACACTGAAGCTTTCTTT. Together with reference TRBV29-1 and TRBJ1-1, the CDR3 gives the full variable domain: SAVISQKPSRDICQRGTSLTIQCQVDSQVTMMFWYRQQPGQSLTLIATANQGSEATYESGFVIDKFPISRPNLTFSTLTVSNMSPEDSSIYLCSVVRGTNTEAFFGQGTRLTVV.

The chain couples TRBV29-1 to TRBJ1-1; weak D call: TRBD1 (6 bases). The V gene lost 7 bases and the J gene lost 0 bases, with 9 bases spanning the gap. This CDR3 has 12 amino acids. Germline CDR1 reads SQVTM; CDR2 reads ANQGSEA. Here the CDR3 reads CSAGQMNTEAFF. The CDR3 DNA reads TGCAGCGCTGGACAGATGAACACTGAAGCTTTCTTT.

This clonotype appeared a single time. This chain connects TRBV24-1 to TRBJ2-2; D remains ambiguous. This CDR3 region has 13 residues. Deletions cut 4 bases from V and 1 base from J, with 3 bases between. The V gene's germline CDR1 is KGHDR and CDR2 SFDVKD. The CDR3 bases are TGTGCCACCAGTGACCAGAACACCGGGGAGCTGTTTTTT. Amino acid sequence: CATSDQNTGELFF.

The chain recombines TRBV4-2 with TRBJ2-3; D gene unclear. V shed 4 bases and J shed 5 bases, with 13 bases lying between them. This CDR3 has 14 residues. Germline CDR1 is LGHNA and CDR2 is YNFKEQ. The CDR3 here is CASSLGSPGDTQYF. In DNA form, the CDR3 reads TGTGCCAGCAGCCTTGGGTCCCCAGGAGATACGCAGTATTTT.

The chain is built from TRBV5-1 and TRBJ2-7, with 7 bases matching TRBD1. The V gene end was trimmed by 4 bases and the J gene end by 7 bases; junction bases not matched to a gene: 11. There are 14 residues in the CDR3. CDR1 is SGHRS, CDR2 YFSETQ, per germline. The CDR3 spells CASSNLQGSAEQYF. The CDR3 DNA sequence: TGCGCCAGCAGCAACTTACAGGGGTCCGCGGAGCAGTACTTC.

The chain joins TRBV24-1 to TRBJ1-1, with 10 nucleotides matching TRBD1. Germline V CDR1 and CDR2: KGHDR, SFDVKD. This CDR3 spans 14 amino acids. V shed 4 bases and J 5 bases; nucleotides not matched to a gene: 3. The DNA of the CDR3 is TGTGCCACCAGTGAAGGACAGGGGGAGACTGAAGCTTTCTTT. It yields the protein CATSEGQGETEAFF.

The J gene is TRBJ2-2, the V gene TRBV6-1; D is undetermined. The CDR3 has 13 residues. Trimming removed 7 bases at V and 6 bases at J, with 12 bases between. CDR1 is MNHNS and CDR2 is SASEGT in the germline V gene. The DNA for the CDR3 is TGTGCCAGCACGACGGTCCCCGCCGGGGAGCTGTTTTTT. Translating it yields CASTTVPAGELFF.